This T cell receptor (beta chain) comes out of a study of Ad26.COV2.S vaccination and SARS-CoV-2 variants (TCRdb year 2021). About the investigation overall: TCRbeta repertoire sequencing served as the tool for gauging how specific and how broad the SARS-CoV-2-reactive T cell receptors were following Ad26.COV2.S vaccination. The TCR-sequenced set comprised about 32 samples: some 20 Ad26.COV2.S vaccine recipients, 5 placebo recipients and 8 SARS-CoV-2 convalescent individuals.

This specimen's time point label, interpreted: individuals recovered from natural SARS-CoV-2 infection. The immunoSEQ Assay was the method used to sequence TCRbeta CDR3 regions. After extraction, genomic DNA underwent amplification by bias-controlled multiplex PCR, followed by high-throughput sequencing. The published analysis was carried out like this. To quantify the absolute abundance of every unique TCRbeta CDR3 region, sequences were collapsed and filtered. T cell fraction was estimated by normalizing TCRbeta template counts to usable DNA, with usable DNA measured through amplification of reference genes found in all nucleated cells. Repertoire TCRs were annotated as SARS-CoV-2-specific when V gene, CDR3 amino acid sequence and J gene were exactly matched to a known reactive TCR set. MIRA supplied the reference SARS-CoV-2 TCR set, which was filtered for enrichment in COVID-19-positive ImmuneCODE repertoires so that public or cross-reactive TCRs were removed. Based on the MIRA antigens, annotated TCRs were further analysed at the level of specific ORF or position within ORF. Breadth was defined as annotated unique rearrangements over total unique productive rearrangements; depth was the summed frequency of those rearrangements. TCR breadth was compared between groups using two-sided Wilcoxon rank-sum tests. Entries here come from immuneACCESS through TCRdb and include only in-frame sequences with V and J called. Some clones fail to appear in such tables; in the studies checked, an unresolved V gene covers under half of the shortfall, and the cause of the remainder is unknown. The DNA gave D and trimming, while V, J and clone size come from that table. Present in this sample are 180,000 or so clones, 87% of which were seen just once. The ten top clones hold over 4.5% of the sample.

As concerns this clone: Its target antigen remains unknown. One base away there is no much larger clone; base qualities are not given.

Trimming accounts for 5 bases at V and 10 bases at J, while the number of junction bases matched to no gene is 10. In the germline V gene, CDR1 corresponds to SGHTA and CDR2 to FQGTGA. The CDR3 contains 15 residues, cysteine and phenylalanine counted. Only the CDR3 region is kept as DNA, spanning 45 bases read in frame from base 1. The paper as a whole reports these results and caveats: Ad26.COV2.S recipients had higher spike-specific TCR breadth than placebo recipients (P = 0.0014). After vaccination, spike-specific CD8+ and CD4+ T cell responses were reported to show substantial breadth. Vaccine and placebo recipients had similar non-spike TCR breadth, a finding consistent with the vaccine containing only spike. According to the authors, total T cell responses may have been underestimated by the TCR breadth and depth analyses.

Specimen: peripheral blood, collected after recovery from COVID-19. The V and J genes are TRBV7-3 and TRBJ2-1; the central 11 bases match TRBD2. This TCR came from a human donor who had recovered from COVID-19. The sequenced DNA: TGTGCCAGCAGCCCCTGGACTAGCGGGTTTGAGGAGCAGTTCTTC. This codes for CASSPWTSGFEEQFF.